The 25 T cell receptor beta chains given below trace back to one sample, sequenced in a study of cytomegalovirus exposure and HLA in healthy donors. A multiplex PCR was run with 60 Vbeta primers and 13 Jbeta primers. The repertoire was sequenced with immunoSEQ multiplex PCR; TCRdb's copy has only in-frame clones and lacks some. The sample yields about 160,000 clones, about 76% seen once. The material sequenced was PBMCs. The source is a female donor in good health and CMV-seronegative.

This clone has more than one count but fewer than ten. The chain carries TRBV5-4 and TRBJ2-5; 7 bases map to TRBD2. The V and J ends lost 0 bases and 10 bases, in that order; junction bases with no gene match: 15. The CDR3 runs to 16 residues. The germline V gene has CDR1 SGHNT and CDR2 YYREEE (reference sequence). CDR3 in DNA: TGTGCCAGCAGCTTGGGGTCTAGCGGCGGGTCTGGGGACCAGTACTTC. It encodes CASSLGSSGGSGDQYF. Full variable domain (remainder filled in from reference TRBV5-4 and TRBJ2-5): ETGVTQSPTHLIKTRGQQVTLRCSSQSGHNTVSWYQQALGQGPQFIFQYYREEENGRGNFPPRFSGLQFPNYSSELNVNALELDDSALYLCASSLGSSGGSGDQYFGPGTRLLVL.

This clone was seen a few times. This chain uses TRBV19 with TRBJ1-1; tentative D call: TRBD1 (5 bases). V was shortened by 5 bases and J by 1 base, with 14 bases between the two germline ends. CDR3 length equals 15 residues. Per the germline V gene, CDR1 is LNHDA and CDR2 is SQIVND (reference sequence). CDR3 residues: CASSPWADRNTEAFF. DNA for the CDR3: TGTGCCAGTAGTCCATGGGCCGACAGGAACACTGAAGCTTTCTTT. The full variable domain, in which reference TRBV19 and TRBJ1-1 provide the parts outside the CDR3, is DGGITQSPKYLFRKEGQNVTLSCEQNLNHDAMYWYRQDPGQGLRLIYYSQIVNDFQKGDIAEGYSVSREKKESFPLTVTSAQKNPTAFYLCASSPWADRNTEAFFGQGTRLTVV.

The gene calls are TRBV6-5 and TRBJ2-3, with 7 bases identical to TRBD2. The ends lost 2 bases at V and 2 bases at J; junction bases unmatched: 1. Germline CDR1 and CDR2: MNHEY and SVGAGI. The CDR3 extends over 14 amino acids. This CDR3 reads CASSYRGVTDTQYF. As DNA, the CDR3 is TGTGCCAGCAGTTACCGGGGGGTCACAGATACGCAGTATTTT.

Turning to this clone: At one of its ends the junction is not consistent with the germline gene, which may arise from a read error. V gene TRBV30 combines with J gene TRBJ1-2; 7 bases fit TRBD1. CDR3 length: 13 residues. From germline, CDR1 is GTSNPN and CDR2 SVGIG (reference sequence). The CDR3 is CAWSTSGTAPGAF. Written as DNA, the CDR3 is TGTGCCTGGAGTACCTCCGGGACAGCGCCTGGGGCCTTC.

DNA of the CDR3: TGTGCCATCAGTGAGCTGGAGATCGGCTACTATGGCTACACCTTC. Its protein product is CAISELEIGYYGYTF. This chain joins TRBV10-3 and TRBJ1-2; D gene unclear. The ends were cut back, 2 bases at V and 3 bases at J, with 13 bases in the middle. The CDR3 contains 15 residues. CDR1 is ENHRY and CDR2 is SYGVKD in the germline V gene.

This clone occurred a few times. This rearrangement joins TRBV18 to TRBJ1-6; unclear D gene. Germline V CDR1 and CDR2: KGHSH, LQKENI. V lost 5 bases to trimming and J lost 0 bases, with 11 bases between them. This CDR3 is built from 16 residues. CDR3 sequence: CASSGLPRSYNSPLHF. CDR3 sequence (DNA): TGTGCCAGCTCAGGGCTTCCACGCTCCTATAATTCACCCCTCCACTTT.

J is TRBJ2-1 and V is TRBV13, with 9 bases matching TRBD1. Germline CDR1 is PRHDT and CDR2 is FYEKMQ (reference sequence). The V segment lost 5 bases and the J segment 9 bases; nucleotides outside the gene matches: 11. This CDR3 region has 15 residues. The CDR3 DNA is TGTGCCAGCAGCGCACGGGACAGGGAATTAATTGAGCAGTTCTTC. It codes for CASSARDRELIEQFF.

This chain connects TRBV21-1 to TRBJ1-4; TRBD1 is taken as the D call from the table, unchecked against the DNA. TRBV21-1 is given as a pseudogene. The CDR3 loop spans 17 amino acids. The CDR3 protein is CASSKRYSGQSNEKLFF. DNA of the CDR3: TGTGCCAGCAGCAAGCGGTACTCGGGACAGTCTAATGAAAAACTGTTTTTT.

This chain joins TRBV6-6 and TRBJ1-1; 7 nucleotides align to TRBD1. Germline lookup yields CDR1 MNHNY and CDR2 SVGAGI (reference sequence). The CDR3 extends over 14 amino acids. V lost 5 bases to trimming and J lost 1 base; unmatched junction nucleotides: 4. The chain's CDR3 is CASSATGRNTEAFF. The CDR3 DNA is TGTGCCAGCAGTGCGACAGGGAGGAACACTGAAGCTTTCTTT.

J is TRBJ2-4 and V is TRBV5-6; TRBD2 is a possible D gene (6 bases). This CDR3 contains 13 residues. CDR1 is SGHDT and CDR2 is YYEEEE in the germline V gene. V was pared by 0 bases and J by 6 bases, with 7 bases between. In nucleotides, the CDR3 is TGTGCCAGCAGCTTGGCCGGGGGAAACATTCAGTACTTC. Its translation: CASSLAGGNIQYF.

V and J are TRBV5-1 and TRBJ2-1, with 14 nucleotides matching TRBD2. Germline-derived CDR1 and CDR2 are SGHRS and YFSETQ. V gave up 0 bases and J gave up 6 bases; unmatched junction bases: 2. CDR3 length: 16 residues. CDR3 residues: CASSLGLAGGFNEQFF. The CDR3 nucleotides read TGCGCCAGCAGCTTGGGACTAGCGGGGGGGTTCAATGAGCAGTTCTTC.

The chain carries TRBV27 and TRBJ1-1, with TRBD1 matching over 10 bases. Germline assignment: CDR1 MNHEY and CDR2 SMNVEV (reference sequence). V lost 6 bases, J lost 5 bases, and 3 bases stayed unmatched. This CDR3 spans 13 amino acids. The CDR3 spells CASRRTGGTEAFF. CDR3 DNA sequence: TGTGCCAGCAGAAGGACAGGGGGGACTGAAGCTTTCTTT.

This chain uses TRBV5-8 with TRBJ1-6; 7 bases agree with TRBD1. Germline-derived CDR1 and CDR2 are SGHTS and YDEGEE. The V segment lost 2 bases and the J segment 8 bases; nucleotides outside the gene matches: 10. This CDR3 region has 16 residues. CDR3 sequence: CASSLRLTGTHSPLHF. The CDR3 nucleotides are TGTGCCAGCAGCTTAAGACTGACAGGGACGCATTCACCCCTCCACTTT.

This chain joins TRBV18 and TRBJ1-1, with 7 bases matching TRBD1. Germline CDR1 KGHSH, CDR2 LQKENI. The V segment lost 3 bases and the J segment 5 bases; nucleotides outside the gene matches: 9. This CDR3 comprises 15 residues. The CDR3 here is CASSPSQGRGTEAFF. The CDR3 coding sequence is TGTGCCAGCTCACCGTCACAGGGGCGAGGGACTGAAGCTTTCTTT.

A single count supports this clone. The J gene is TRBJ2-7, the V gene TRBV5-6; 10 nucleotides line up with TRBD1. The V and J ends lost 3 bases and 5 bases, in that order; junction bases with no gene match: 2. The CDR3 is made up of 13 amino acids. The germline V gene has CDR1 SGHDT and CDR2 YYEEEE. The CDR3 reads CASSWDRGNEQYF. The CDR3 DNA is TGTGCCAGCAGCTGGGACAGGGGAAACGAGCAGTACTTC.

The V and J genes are TRBV27 and TRBJ2-1, with 11 bases aligning to TRBD1. Germline trimming cut 3 bases from V and 4 bases from J; bases unmatched to any gene: 5. Germline V CDR1 and CDR2: MNHEY, SMNVEV (reference sequence). The length of the CDR3 is 16 residues. Here the CDR3 DNA reads TGTGCCAGCAGTTTCCGGGGGACAGGGGGATACAATGAGCAGTTCTTC. Amino acid sequence: CASSFRGTGGYNEQFF.

The V call is TRBV9, the J call TRBJ1-3; D is undetermined. The V gene lost 4 bases and the J gene lost 14 bases, with 16 bases spanning the gap. Germline CDR1 SGDLS, CDR2 YYNGEE. The CDR3 is 12 amino acids. The DNA of the CDR3 is TGTGCCAGCAGCCCACAAGAGGATACCGTATATTTT. It encodes CASSPQEDTVYF.

This clone was picked up a small number of times. This chain uses TRBV4-2 with TRBJ1-1, with a possible D match to TRBD1 (5 bases). In germline, CDR1 is LGHNA, CDR2 YNFKEQ. This CDR3 is 17 amino acids long. V gave up 0 bases and J gave up 0 bases, with 14 bases separating them. CDR3 in amino acids: CASSQDPRGSLNTEAFF. As DNA, the CDR3 is TGTGCCAGCAGCCAAGATCCCCGGGGGAGTCTGAACACTGAAGCTTTCTTT.

The chain employs TRBV6-5 and TRBJ1-2; TRBD1 matches 9 bases. This CDR3 is 15 amino acids long. Looked up from germline, CDR1 is MNHEY and CDR2 is SVGAGI. After removal of 9 bases from V and 1 base from J, the junction contained 9 bases not matched to a gene. CDR3 region: CASGTGTGNNYGYTF. The CDR3 DNA follows: TGTGCCAGTGGGACCGGGACAGGGAATAACTATGGCTACACCTTC.

The rearrangement uses TRBV5-1 and TRBJ2-7; the D is unclear. The CDR3 consists of 13 residues. Germline V CDR1 and CDR2: SGHRS, YFSETQ. V shed 4 bases and J shed 1 base, with 9 bases lying between them. The CDR3 DNA reads TGCGCCAGCAGCACGCGCGCTTCCTACGAGCAGTACTTC. Translating gives CASSTRASYEQYF. The variable domain in full, completed from reference TRBV5-1 and TRBJ2-7, reads KAGVTQTPRYLIKTRGQQVTLSCSPISGHRSVSWYQQTPGQGLQFLFEYFSETQRNKGNFPGRFSGRQFSNSRSEMNVSTLELGDSALYLCASSTRASYEQYFGPGTRLTVT.

The V call is TRBV5-1, the J call TRBJ2-3; D might be TRBD2 (5 bases). Trimming removed 2 bases from V and 5 bases from J, with 15 bases in between. Germline V gene data show CDR1 as SGHRS and CDR2 as YFSETQ. CDR3 size: 15 residues. The CDR3 reads CASSLSGMSGDTQYF. In DNA form, the CDR3 reads TGCGCCAGCAGCTTATCGGGAATGAGTGGAGATACGCAGTATTTT.

This chain links TRBV19 with TRBJ1-4; TRBD1 aligns across 8 bases. J lost 11 bases, V lost 4 bases, and 9 bases had no gene match. The CDR3 contains 14 residues. From germline, CDR1 is LNHDA and CDR2 SQIVND (reference sequence). CDR3 nucleotides: TGTGCCAGTAGTACAGGACAGGGATTAGCGAAACTGTTTTTT. Translation gives CASSTGQGLAKLFF.

This rearrangement joins TRBV11-1 to TRBJ2-1; D is ambiguous. This CDR3 has 11 residues. The germline V and J ends were trimmed by 1 base and 12 bases, with 7 bases remaining between them. The germline CDR1 and CDR2 sequences are SGHAT and FQDESV (reference sequence). The CDR3 here is CASSLESGQFF. The DNA of the CDR3 is TGTGCCAGCAGCTTAGAGTCGGGGCAGTTCTTC.

J is TRBJ2-3 and V is TRBV5-1; weak D call: TRBD1 (5 bases). V lost 5 bases and J lost 2, with 9 bases in between. Germline CDR1 SGHRS, CDR2 YFSETQ. This CDR3 region has 13 residues. The CDR3 coding sequence is TGCGCCAGCAGGGGGCCAAACACAGATACGCAGTATTTT. It translates to CASRGPNTDTQYF.

This sequence joins TRBV7-9 and TRBJ1-2, with a weak D call TRBD1 (6 bases). CDR3 size: 14 residues. V lost 5 bases and J 5 bases, leaving 15 bases between the germline ends. Germline values: CDR1 SEHNR, CDR2 FQNEAQ (reference sequence). CDR3 region: CASSPPGGHYGYTF. The CDR3 DNA reads TGTGCCAGCAGCCCCCCGGGGGGACATTATGGCTACACCTTC.